This T cell receptor (beta chain) came from a study of T-cell reconstitution after alpha-beta-depleted transplantation in children. It was with unique molecular identifiers that the TCRbeta library was prepared. TCRdb processed the PCR reads anew with MiXCR; each CDR3 protein has one entry. The data contain just under 550,000 distinct CDR3 sequences, around 19% of them singletons. The CDR3 is made up of 16 amino acids. J lost 0 bases, V lost 1 base, and 4 bases had no gene match. Per the germline V gene, CDR1 is SGHRS and CDR2 is YFSETQ. This clonotype was detected a few times. The rearrangement links TRBV5-1 to TRBJ2-7; 10 bases are shared with TRBD2. This sequence was found in a human donor who donated a stem cell graft to a child with acute lymphoblastic leukemia. Sequencing used PBMCs from the stem cell graft donor, obtained from the stem cell graft. The DNA of the CDR3 is TGCGCCAGCAGCTTGATGACTAGCGGGTTCTCCTACGAGCAGTACTTC. It yields the protein CASSLMTSGFSYEQYF.